This TCR beta chain originates from a study of chemoradiotherapy in HPV16-positive cancers. For the study at large: Functional T-cell assays on two HPV16-positive patients' cells defined candidate HPV-specific clones and common TCR motifs.

About this clone: The target antigen is unknown.

V lost 3 bases to trimming and J lost 3 bases, with 3 bases between them. The CDR3 spans 12 residues. Looked up from germline, CDR1 is LNHNV and CDR2 is YYDKDF (reference sequence). The study, taken as a whole, reports: Non-HPV-specific T cells did not expand in tumors during treatment, whereas candidate HPV-specific clones and E7-related motifs did.

The data were produced by immunoSEQ multiplex PCR, yet TCRdb's version contains in-frame clones alone and is incomplete. The repertoire holds tens of thousands of clones, with just over 90% as singletons. The clonotype was recovered from a human donor with HPV-associated anogenital cancer. The sample in question was blood, obtained from a patient who underwent chemoradiotherapy. The chain recombines TRBV15 with TRBJ2-1; D gene ambiguous. The chain's CDR3 is CATSRGYNEQFF. The CDR3 DNA is TGTGCCACCAGCAGGGGCTACAATGAGCAGTTCTTC.